The rows below give T cell receptor beta chains drawn from one sample of a study of T cell responses to AZD1222 COVID-19 vaccine. Measured with immunoSEQ multiplex PCR; TCRdb has only the in-frame clones, and not every one. The repertoire holds roughly 120,000 clones, with roughly 84% as singletons. The sequences come from peripheral blood, collected on day 0 of AZD1222 vaccination. The source of these receptors is an adult in good health. Both conserved end residues are part of each CDR3. Fields, in order: CDR3 protein, D gene, V gene, clone size. A D gene is named only where the DNA matches it firmly. The size entry is marked missing in some rows and otherwise reads once, few, many or a size class.

CDR3aa: CASKKTGRTEAFF; d_gene: TRBD1; v_gene: TRBV27; abundance: -
CDR3aa: CASSPTRWGWNEQFF; d_gene: -; v_gene: TRBV5-6; abundance: -
CDR3aa: CASSSRIEVNEQFF; d_gene: -; v_gene: TRBV7-9; abundance: -
CDR3aa: CASSRYRGANEKLFF; d_gene: TRBD1; v_gene: TRBV27; abundance: -
CDR3aa: CAWSVRDRDSPLHF; d_gene: TRBD1; v_gene: TRBV30; abundance: -
CDR3aa: CASSPYSRGMAGNTIYF; d_gene: -; v_gene: TRBV3-1/TRBV3-2; abundance: -
CDR3aa: CASSQVSSGGRETQYF; d_gene: TRBD2; v_gene: TRBV4-2; abundance: -
CDR3aa: CASSLAIGRGRNTGELFF; d_gene: TRBD1; v_gene: TRBV5-1; abundance: -
CDR3aa: CASSSGLAGGTDTQYF; d_gene: TRBD2; v_gene: TRBV7-6; abundance: -
CDR3aa: CASSLTGTQPQHF; d_gene: -; v_gene: TRBV12-3/TRBV12-4; abundance: -
CDR3aa: CASSGTGARDEKLFF; d_gene: -; v_gene: TRBV18; abundance: few
CDR3aa: CASSYSGGNEQYF; d_gene: -; v_gene: TRBV6-5; abundance: once
CDR3aa: CASSQDAQNYGYTF; d_gene: -; v_gene: TRBV4-2; abundance: once
CDR3aa: CASRDLMNLEAFF; d_gene: -; v_gene: TRBV4-1; abundance: -
CDR3aa: CASSLTRWEETQYF; d_gene: -; v_gene: TRBV7-7; abundance: -
CDR3aa: CASSATTQGSNSPLHF; d_gene: -; v_gene: TRBV9; abundance: -
CDR3aa: CAINTGNSPLHF; d_gene: -; v_gene: TRBV10-3; abundance: -
CDR3aa: CASWNSGANVLTF; d_gene: -; v_gene: TRBV5-1; abundance: -
CDR3aa: CASSFPGQGGETQYF; d_gene: TRBD1; v_gene: TRBV19; abundance: -
CDR3aa: CSVGQNQPQHF; d_gene: TRBD1; v_gene: TRBV29-1; abundance: few
CDR3aa: CASSSPGQGNSYEQYF; d_gene: -; v_gene: TRBV6-5; abundance: -
CDR3aa: CASSLAQTGELFF; d_gene: -; v_gene: TRBV5-6; abundance: -
CDR3aa: CASSPAGTGPETQYF; d_gene: TRBD1; v_gene: TRBV5-4; abundance: once
CDR3aa: CASSDPWGTGDEQYF; d_gene: TRBD1; v_gene: TRBV7-2; abundance: -
CDR3aa: CASSLGSGTYTEAFF; d_gene: -; v_gene: TRBV5-1; abundance: few
CDR3aa: CASRGGPETQYF; d_gene: -; v_gene: TRBV2; abundance: -
CDR3aa: CASTPASYNEQFF; d_gene: -; v_gene: TRBV3-1/TRBV3-2; abundance: -
CDR3aa: CASSIGTGAAYGYTF; d_gene: TRBD1; v_gene: TRBV19; abundance: -
CDR3aa: CASSLGGGNQPQHF; d_gene: -; v_gene: TRBV13; abundance: few
CDR3aa: CASSEVGGGTEAFF; d_gene: -; v_gene: TRBV6-1; abundance: -
CDR3aa: CASSFLGRSEQYF; d_gene: -; v_gene: TRBV6-2/TRBV6-3; abundance: -
CDR3aa: CSVEVDGELFF; d_gene: -; v_gene: TRBV29-1; abundance: -
CDR3aa: CASSQNVNRGTNEKLFF; d_gene: TRBD1; v_gene: TRBV4-3; abundance: -
CDR3aa: CASTRTGRNGYTF; d_gene: TRBD1; v_gene: TRBV6-5; abundance: -
CDR3aa: CASSGRGYYNEQFF; d_gene: -; v_gene: TRBV25-1; abundance: -
CDR3aa: CASKRTGVDEQFF; d_gene: TRBD1; v_gene: TRBV11-2; abundance: -
CDR3aa: CASSTPNGEKLFF; d_gene: -; v_gene: TRBV19; abundance: few
CDR3aa: CASSLSQLVGSAQYF; d_gene: -; v_gene: TRBV7-9; abundance: few
CDR3aa: CASSFGTGPLYGYTF; d_gene: TRBD1; v_gene: TRBV7-2; abundance: -
CDR3aa: CASSLYAFF; d_gene: -; v_gene: TRBV11-3; abundance: -
CDR3aa: CASSEGGGWGRNTEAFF; d_gene: -; v_gene: TRBV2; abundance: -
CDR3aa: CATSGGGRETQYF; d_gene: -; v_gene: TRBV24-1; abundance: -
CDR3aa: CASGLPRETQYF; d_gene: -; v_gene: TRBV12-5; abundance: -
CDR3aa: CASRLLAGGTDTQYF; d_gene: TRBD2; v_gene: TRBV11-2; abundance: -
CDR3aa: CASSPPGTTLSYEQYF; d_gene: -; v_gene: TRBV18; abundance: -
CDR3aa: CASSIQGADTEAFF; d_gene: TRBD1; v_gene: TRBV19; abundance: -
CDR3aa: CASNSPGRTDTQYF; d_gene: -; v_gene: TRBV19; abundance: -
CDR3aa: CASSLQGPSYEQYF; d_gene: -; v_gene: TRBV13; abundance: -
CDR3aa: CASSDSMGGIRQGKFNQPQHF; d_gene: TRBD1; v_gene: TRBV6-4; abundance: -
CDR3aa: CASSQVGGGALYEQYF; d_gene: TRBD2; v_gene: TRBV4-3; abundance: -
CDR3aa: CASRAGTGGQETQYF; d_gene: TRBD1; v_gene: TRBV5-1; abundance: -
CDR3aa: CASSQDRQGLYNEQFF; d_gene: -; v_gene: TRBV4-1; abundance: -
CDR3aa: CASSLSRYEQYF; d_gene: -; v_gene: TRBV7-9; abundance: once